Listed below are T cell receptor beta chains from one sample, sequenced in a study of cytomegalovirus exposure and HLA in healthy donors. Profiling relied on immunoSEQ multiplex PCR, and the TCRdb table lists in-frame clones only, not all of them. Of around 130,000 clones listed, 70% to 85% are singletons. What was sequenced was PBMCs. These receptors came from a woman aged 55-70 years in good health and CMV-seropositive. CDR3s leave out the opening cysteine and the closing phenylalanine or tryptophan. Clone size is given for some rows only: seen once, a few or many times, or a class if the clone is expanded.

J gene,clone size,V gene,CDR3 protein
TRBJ2-2,NA,TRBV14,ASSARDSITGELF
TRBJ2-3,NA,TRBV6-5,ASSYSGSGGTDTQY
TRBJ1-2,once,TRBV14,ASSQKRNRVDYGYT
TRBJ2-5,NA,TRBV5-1,ASSLDTGLAGRYQETQY
TRBJ1-1,NA,TRBV10-2,ASRQGPMNTEAF
TRBJ2-1,few,TRBV27,ASSSRLAGTYNEQF
TRBJ2-2,NA,TRBV15,ATSRALADTGELF
TRBJ2-5,NA,TRBV29-1,SGQTSGIWETQY
TRBJ2-5,once,TRBV6-1,ASSEGLAGQETQY
TRBJ2-1,NA,TRBV11-2,ASSLIRGGRNEQF